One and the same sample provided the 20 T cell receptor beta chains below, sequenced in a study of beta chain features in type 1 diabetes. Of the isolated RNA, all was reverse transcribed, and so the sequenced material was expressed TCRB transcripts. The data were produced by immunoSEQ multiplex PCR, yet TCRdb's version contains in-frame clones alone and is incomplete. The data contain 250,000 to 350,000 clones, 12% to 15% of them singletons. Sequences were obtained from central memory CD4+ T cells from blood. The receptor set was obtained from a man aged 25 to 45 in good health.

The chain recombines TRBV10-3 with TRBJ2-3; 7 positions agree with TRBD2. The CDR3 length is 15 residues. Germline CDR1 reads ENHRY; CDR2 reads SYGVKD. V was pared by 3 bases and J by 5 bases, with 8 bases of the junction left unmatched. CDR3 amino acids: CAISDPRASGDTQYF. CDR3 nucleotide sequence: TGTGCCATCAGTGACCCTCGGGCTAGCGGAGATACGCAGTATTTT.

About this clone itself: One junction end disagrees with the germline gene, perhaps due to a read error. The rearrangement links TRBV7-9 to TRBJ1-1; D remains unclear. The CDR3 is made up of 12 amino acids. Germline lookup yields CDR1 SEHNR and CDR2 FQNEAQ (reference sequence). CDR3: CASSQDMTEAFF. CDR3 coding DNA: TGCGCCAGCAGCCAAGATATGACTGAAGCTTTCTTT.

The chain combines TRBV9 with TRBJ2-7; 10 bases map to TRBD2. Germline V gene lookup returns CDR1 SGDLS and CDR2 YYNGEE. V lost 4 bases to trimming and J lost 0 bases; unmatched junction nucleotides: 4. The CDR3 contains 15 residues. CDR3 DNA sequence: TGTGCCAGCAGCCGGACTAGCGGAAGCTCCTACGAGCAGTACTTC. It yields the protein CASSRTSGSSYEQYF.

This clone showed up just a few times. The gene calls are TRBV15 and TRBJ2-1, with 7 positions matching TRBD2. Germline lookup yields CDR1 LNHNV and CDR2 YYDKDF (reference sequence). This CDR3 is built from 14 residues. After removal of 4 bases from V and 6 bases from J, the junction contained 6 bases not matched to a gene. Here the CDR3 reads CATSKLTSANEQFF. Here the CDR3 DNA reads TGTGCCACCAGCAAATTAACTAGCGCCAATGAGCAGTTCTTC.

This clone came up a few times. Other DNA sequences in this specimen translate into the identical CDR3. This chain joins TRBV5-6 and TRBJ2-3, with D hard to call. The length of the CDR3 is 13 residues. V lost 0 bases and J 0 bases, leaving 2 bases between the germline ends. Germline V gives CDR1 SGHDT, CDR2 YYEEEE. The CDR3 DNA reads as TGTGCCAGCAGCTTGGGAAGCACAGATACGCAGTATTTT. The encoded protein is CASSLGSTDTQYF.

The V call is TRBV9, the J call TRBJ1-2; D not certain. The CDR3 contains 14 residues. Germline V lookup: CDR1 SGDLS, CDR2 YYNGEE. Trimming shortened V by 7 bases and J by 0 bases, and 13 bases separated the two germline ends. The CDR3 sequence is CASGASSTNYGYTF. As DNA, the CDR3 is TGTGCCAGCGGAGCCAGCTCGACTAACTATGGCTACACCTTC. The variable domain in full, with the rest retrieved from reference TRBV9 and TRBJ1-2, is DSGVTQTPKHLITATGQRVTLRCSPRSGDLSVYWYQQSLDQGLQFLIQYYNGEERAKGNILERFSAQQFPDLHSELNLSSLELGDSALYFCASGASSTNYGYTFGSGTRLTVV.

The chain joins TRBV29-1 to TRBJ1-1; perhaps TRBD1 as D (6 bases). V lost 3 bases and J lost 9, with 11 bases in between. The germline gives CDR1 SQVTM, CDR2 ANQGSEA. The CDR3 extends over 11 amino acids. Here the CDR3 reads CSVEAGHQAFF. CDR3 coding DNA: TGCAGCGTTGAGGCGGGACACCAAGCTTTCTTT.

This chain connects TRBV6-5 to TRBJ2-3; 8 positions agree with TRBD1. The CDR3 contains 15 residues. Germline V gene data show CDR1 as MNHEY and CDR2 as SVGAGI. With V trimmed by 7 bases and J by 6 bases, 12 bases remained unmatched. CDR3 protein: CASKFRDRSTDTQYF. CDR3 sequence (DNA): TGTGCCAGCAAATTCCGGGACAGGTCTACGGATACGCAGTATTTT.

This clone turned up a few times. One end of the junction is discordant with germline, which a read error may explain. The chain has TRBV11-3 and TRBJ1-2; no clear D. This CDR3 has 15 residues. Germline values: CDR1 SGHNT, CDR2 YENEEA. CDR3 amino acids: CASSVDPSANYGYTF. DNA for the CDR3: TGTGCCAGCAGCGTAGATCCTTCAGCTAACTATGGCTACACCTTC.

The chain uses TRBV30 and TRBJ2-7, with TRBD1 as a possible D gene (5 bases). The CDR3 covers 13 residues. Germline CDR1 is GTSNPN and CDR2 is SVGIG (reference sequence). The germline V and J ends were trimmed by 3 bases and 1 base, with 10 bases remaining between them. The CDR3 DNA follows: TGTGCCTGGAGGCCCAGGGATTCCTACGAGCAGTACGTC. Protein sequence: CAWRPRDSYEQYV.

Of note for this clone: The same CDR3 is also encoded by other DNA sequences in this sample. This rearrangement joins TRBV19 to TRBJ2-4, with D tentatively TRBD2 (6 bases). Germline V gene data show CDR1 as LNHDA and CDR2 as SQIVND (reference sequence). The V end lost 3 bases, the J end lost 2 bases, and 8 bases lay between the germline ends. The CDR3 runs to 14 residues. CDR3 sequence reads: CASSIAGTKNIQYF. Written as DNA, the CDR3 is TGTGCCAGTAGTATTGCGGGGACCAAAAACATTCAGTACTTC.

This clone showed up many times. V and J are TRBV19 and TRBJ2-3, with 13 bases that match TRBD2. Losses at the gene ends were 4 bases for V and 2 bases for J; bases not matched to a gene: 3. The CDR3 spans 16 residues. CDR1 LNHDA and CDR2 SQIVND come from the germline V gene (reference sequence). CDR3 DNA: TGTGCCAGTAGTACCGGACTAGCGGGAGTCACAGATACGCAGTATTTT. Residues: CASSTGLAGVTDTQYF.

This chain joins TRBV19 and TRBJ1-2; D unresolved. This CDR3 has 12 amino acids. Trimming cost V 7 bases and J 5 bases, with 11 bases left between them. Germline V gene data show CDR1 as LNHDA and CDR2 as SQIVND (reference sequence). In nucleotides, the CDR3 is TGTGCCAGTACCTCCAGTTGGTATGGCTACACCTTC. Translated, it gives CASTSSWYGYTF.

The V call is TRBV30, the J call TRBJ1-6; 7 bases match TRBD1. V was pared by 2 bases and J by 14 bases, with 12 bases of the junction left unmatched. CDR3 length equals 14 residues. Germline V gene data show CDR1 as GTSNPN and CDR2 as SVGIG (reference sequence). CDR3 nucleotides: TGTGCCTGGAGTATAGGGGGCCAACATCAAACCCTCCACTTT. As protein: CAWSIGGQHQTLHF.

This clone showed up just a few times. CDR3 DNA: TGTGCCAGCAGCCAGCGGAGCTTCGACACCGGGGAGCTGTTTTTT. It specifies CASSQRSFDTGELFF. This chain links TRBV4-2 with TRBJ2-2; D gene unclear. The CDR3 is 15 residues long. The V end lost 3 bases, the J end lost 3 bases, and 11 bases lay between the germline ends. The germline V gene encodes CDR1 LGHNA and CDR2 YNFKEQ.

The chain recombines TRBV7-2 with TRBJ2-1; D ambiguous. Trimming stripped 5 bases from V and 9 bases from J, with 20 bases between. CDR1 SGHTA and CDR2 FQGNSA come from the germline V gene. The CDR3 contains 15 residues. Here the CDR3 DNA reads TGTGCCAGCAGCACCCAAGGGCACCCTACTGGTGAGCAGTTCTTC. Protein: CASSTQGHPTGEQFF.

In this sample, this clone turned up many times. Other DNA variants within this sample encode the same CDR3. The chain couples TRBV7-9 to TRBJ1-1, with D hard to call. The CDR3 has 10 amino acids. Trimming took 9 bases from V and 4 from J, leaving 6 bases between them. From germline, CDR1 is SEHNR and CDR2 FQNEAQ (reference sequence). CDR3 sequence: CASSGTEAFF. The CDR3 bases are TGTGCCAGTTCGGGCACTGAAGCTTTCTTT.

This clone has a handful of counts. This CDR3 is CASSRLTTDTQYF. CDR3 nucleotides: TGTGCCAGCAGCCGTCTTACCACAGATACGCAGTATTTT. The chain recombines TRBV6-1 with TRBJ2-3, with D hard to call. V was trimmed by 6 bases and J by 2 bases, leaving 9 bases between them. Germline V gene sequence: CDR1 MNHNS, CDR2 SASEGT. The CDR3 runs 13 residues.

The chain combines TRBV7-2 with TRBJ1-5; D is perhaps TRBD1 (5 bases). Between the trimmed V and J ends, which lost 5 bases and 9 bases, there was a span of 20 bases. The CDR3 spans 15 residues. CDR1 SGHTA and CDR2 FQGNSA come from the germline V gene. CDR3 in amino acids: CASSAGRGTSWPQHF. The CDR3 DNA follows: TGTGCCAGCAGCGCAGGGCGGGGGACTTCTTGGCCCCAGCATTTT.

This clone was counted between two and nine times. The CDR3 here is CASSEVAGWHEQFF. CDR3 sequence (DNA): TGTGCCAGCAGTGAAGTTGCAGGGTGGCATGAGCAGTTCTTC. This chain connects TRBV2 to TRBJ2-1, with D perhaps matching TRBD1 (5 bases). Germline V gene sequence: CDR1 SNHLY, CDR2 FYNNEI. Trimming took off 1 base at V and 8 bases at J, with 12 bases between the two ends. The CDR3 consists of 14 residues.